Shown below are 2 T cell receptor beta chains from a single sample sequenced in a study of T cell responses to AZD1222 COVID-19 vaccine. The data were produced by immunoSEQ multiplex PCR, yet TCRdb's version contains in-frame clones alone and is incomplete. In the table there are under 250,000 clones, 93% of which are singletons. The specimen comprised peripheral blood, sampled on day 0 of MenACWY control vaccination. These receptors all come from an adult in good health.

The V call is TRBV7-2, the J call TRBJ1-5, with D possibly matching TRBD1 (5 bases). V gave up 3 bases and J gave up 1 base, with 10 bases separating them. Germline CDR1 and CDR2: SGHTA and FQGNSA. This CDR3 has 15 residues. CDR3 amino acids: CASSFSQGSNQPQHF. The CDR3 DNA reads as TGTGCCAGCAGCTTTAGTCAGGGAAGCAATCAGCCCCAGCATTTT.

This clone was seen a handful of times. The chain couples TRBV11-1 to TRBJ1-1; D is uncertain. The CDR3 is 13 residues long. Germline V gives CDR1 SGHAT, CDR2 FQDESV (reference sequence). The V end lost 1 base, the J end lost 6 bases, and 9 bases lay between the germline ends. The CDR3 DNA reads TGTGCCAGCAGCTTAGGGACGTTCCCTGAAGCTTTCTTT. Protein: CASSLGTFPEAFF.